These 25 T cell receptor beta chains came from one sample sequenced in a study of blood T cell repertoires in COVID-19. Libraries were prepared by immunoSEQ multiplex PCR; TCRdb keeps only in-frame clonotypes and omits some of them. The sample yields hundreds of thousands of clones, roughly 90% seen once. Sequencing input: peripheral blood. Receptors were obtained from a woman in her seventies with COVID-19, enrolled during active disease.

This clone was counted once. The rearrangement joins TRBV28 to TRBJ1-2; weak D call: TRBD1 (6 bases). Germline CDR1 is MDHEN and CDR2 is SYDVKM. The CDR3 consists of 12 residues. Trimming pared 10 bases from V and 4 bases from J, leaving 13 bases between. CDR3 nucleotide sequence: TGTGCCACTAGAGGGGGTGGCTATGGCTACACCTTC. Protein product: CATRGGGYGYTF.

The gene calls are TRBV6-4 and TRBJ2-3; the D gene is possibly TRBD2 (6 bases). Germline V CDR1 and CDR2: MRHNA, SNTAGT. The CDR3 covers 14 residues. The V end lost 6 bases, the J end lost 9 bases, and 19 bases lay between the germline ends. This CDR3 reads CASSPETRARTQYF. CDR3 in DNA: TGTGCCAGCAGCCCGGAGACTAGGGCCAGGACGCAGTATTTT.

The chain couples TRBV9 to TRBJ2-7, with 8 bases that match TRBD1. With 2 bases clipped from V and 2 bases from J, the junction kept 9 bases outside the gene matches. Germline lookup yields CDR1 SGDLS and CDR2 YYNGEE. The CDR3 runs 16 residues. CDR3: CASSVASGTGPYEQYF. The CDR3 DNA is TGTGCCAGCAGCGTGGCGTCGGGGACAGGACCCTACGAGCAGTACTTC. The full variable domain, its missing parts supplied by reference TRBV9 and TRBJ2-7, is DSGVTQTPKHLITATGQRVTLRCSPRSGDLSVYWYQQSLDQGLQFLIQYYNGEERAKGNILERFSAQQFPDLHSELNLSSLELGDSALYFCASSVASGTGPYEQYFGPGTRLTVT.

This chain uses TRBV7-9 with TRBJ1-4; 11 nucleotides match TRBD1. Germline CDR1 is SEHNR and CDR2 is FQNEAQ (reference sequence). Losses at the gene ends were 5 bases for V and 4 bases for J; bases not matched to a gene: 3. The CDR3 spans 15 residues. The CDR3 loop is CASSGQGALNEKLFF. The DNA for the CDR3 is TGTGCCAGCAGCGGACAGGGGGCGCTTAATGAAAAACTGTTTTTT.

This rearrangement joins TRBV6-2 or TRBV6-3 to TRBJ1-5; perhaps TRBD1 as D (6 bases). V was cut by 6 bases and J by 5 bases, with 14 bases left in between. From germline, CDR1 is MNHEY and CDR2 SVGEGT. The length of the CDR3 is 14 residues. The CDR3 loop reads CASSLGQRDQPQHF. CDR3 coding DNA: TGTGCCAGCAGCCTCGGACAGAGAGATCAGCCCCAGCATTTT.

V and J are TRBV2 and TRBJ1-3; the D is unclear. CDR1 is SNHLY and CDR2 is FYNNEI in the germline V gene. This CDR3 contains 14 residues. Trimming removed 6 bases from V and 1 base from J, with 10 bases in between. In nucleotides, the CDR3 is TGTGCCAGCAGCGTGTTTCGGTCTGGAAACACCATATATTTT. Amino acids: CASSVFRSGNTIYF.

The rearrangement links TRBV2 to TRBJ2-1; 10 bases fit TRBD2. The CDR3 has 15 residues. V shed 5 bases and J 5 bases; nucleotides not matched to a gene: 6. The V gene's germline CDR1 is SNHLY and CDR2 FYNNEI. CDR3 amino acids: CASSKERGGHNEQFF. The DNA of the CDR3 is TGTGCCAGCAGTAAAGAGCGGGGGGGACACAATGAGCAGTTCTTC.

The chain employs TRBV7-2 and TRBJ1-2; D is unclear. Trimming shortened V by 5 bases and J by 4 bases, and 14 bases separated the two germline ends. Per the germline V gene, CDR1 is SGHTA and CDR2 is FQGNSA. The CDR3 has 14 amino acids. The CDR3: CASSHGAVSYGYTF. CDR3 nucleotide sequence: TGTGCCAGCAGCCACGGAGCAGTCAGCTATGGCTACACCTTC.

This clone has a single count. The chain has TRBV7-9 and TRBJ1-1, with D possibly matching TRBD1 (6 bases). V was trimmed by 0 bases and J by 8 bases, leaving 16 bases between them. Per germline, CDR1 SEHNR and CDR2 FQNEAQ (reference sequence). This CDR3 contains 15 residues. CDR3 bases: TGTGCCAGCAGCTTAGCCCCCGCAGGGGCCGCCGAAGCTTTCTTT. This gives the protein CASSLAPAGAAEAFF.

The chain couples TRBV19 to TRBJ2-5, with 11 bases lining up with TRBD2. The germline V gene has CDR1 LNHDA and CDR2 SQIVND (reference sequence). V was clipped by 4 bases and J by 5 bases; unmatched bases: 12. CDR3 length equals 17 residues. The CDR3 nucleotides read TGTGCCAGTAGTACTGGAGGTAGCGGGGGGGCGGTTGAGACCCAGTACTTC. Its protein product is CASSTGGSGGAVETQYF.

This clone appeared a single time. The chain recombines TRBV4-3 with TRBJ2-7; 7 bases align to TRBD1. V shed 1 base and J 4 bases; nucleotides not matched to a gene: 7. This CDR3 is 15 amino acids long. CDR1 LGHNA and CDR2 YSLEER come from the germline V gene. CDR3 sequence (DNA): TGCGCCAGCAGCCAAGGGACAGGCCCTTTTTACGAGCAGTACTTC. This encodes CASSQGTGPFYEQYF.

The chain carries TRBV24-1 and TRBJ1-5, with D perhaps matching TRBD1 (5 bases). V lost 5 bases and J 4 bases, leaving 8 bases between the germline ends. The CDR3 consists of 13 residues. Germline assignment: CDR1 KGHDR and CDR2 SFDVKD. The CDR3 loop is CATSGQTNQPQHF. The CDR3 region has the DNA TGTGCCACCAGTGGACAGACTAATCAGCCCCAGCATTTT.

The chain employs TRBV10-1 and TRBJ1-5; no definite D call. Trimming took 10 bases from V and 0 from J, leaving 19 bases between them. The germline CDR1 and CDR2 sequences are WNHNN and SYGVQD (reference sequence). The CDR3 runs 16 residues. CDR3 region: CAKTRASNHSNQPQHF. For the CDR3, the DNA is TGCGCCAAGACACGAGCCTCAAATCATAGCAATCAGCCCCAGCATTTT.

The chain is built from TRBV18 and TRBJ1-1; 7 bases match TRBD1. The CDR3 spans 16 residues. V gave up 2 bases and J gave up 0 bases; unmatched junction bases: 6. Germline V gene sequence: CDR1 KGHSH, CDR2 LQKENI. The CDR3 region is CASSPVRTGLNTEAFF. The CDR3, as DNA: TGTGCCAGCTCACCAGTCAGGACAGGATTGAACACTGAAGCTTTCTTT.

The chain recombines TRBV7-3 with TRBJ2-5; 11 bases map to TRBD2. With V trimmed by 4 bases and J by 5 bases, 9 bases remained unmatched. This CDR3 is built from 16 residues. CDR1 and CDR2 (germline): SGHTA, FQGTGA. CDR3: CASSSNPGTSGETQYF. The CDR3 DNA is TGTGCCAGCAGCTCGAACCCCGGGACTAGCGGCGAGACCCAGTACTTC.

This sequence joins TRBV10-3 and TRBJ2-7; the match to TRBD1 covers 8 bases. V shed 3 bases and J 4 bases; nucleotides not matched to a gene: 2. CDR3 length equals 13 residues. Germline V gene sequence: CDR1 ENHRY, CDR2 SYGVKD. The CDR3 region has the DNA TGTGCCATCAGTGAACGGACAGGGTACGAGCAGTACTTC. Translating it yields CAISERTGYEQYF.

The chain has TRBV19 and TRBJ2-7; 10 bases match TRBD1. Germline loops: CDR1 LNHDA, CDR2 SQIVND (reference sequence). The CDR3 totals 16 residues. With 5 bases clipped from V and 4 bases from J, the junction kept 11 bases outside the gene matches. The CDR3 reads CASSPDPGQGFYEQYF. The CDR3 nucleotides are TGTGCCAGTAGTCCCGATCCGGGACAGGGGTTTTACGAGCAGTACTTC.

This clone was counted a single time. The chain recombines TRBV5-1 with TRBJ2-3; D is possibly TRBD2 (6 bases). Trimming removed 0 bases at V and 5 bases at J, with 13 bases between. The CDR3 has 15 amino acids. The germline CDR1 and CDR2 sequences are SGHRS and YFSETQ. The CDR3 sequence is CASSLALGGEDTQYF. CDR3 bases: TGCGCCAGCAGCTTGGCATTGGGGGGTGAAGATACGCAGTATTTT.

V and J are TRBV30 and TRBJ1-4; TRBD1 agrees at 10 bases. The CDR3 contains 15 residues. Germline CDR1 is GTSNPN and CDR2 is SVGIG (reference sequence). V shed 1 base and J 8 bases; nucleotides not matched to a gene: 7. The CDR3 is CAWSAGTGVEEKLFF. As DNA, the CDR3 is TGTGCCTGGAGTGCGGGGACAGGGGTGGAGGAAAAACTGTTTTTT. The full variable domain, with the rest looked up from reference TRBV30 and TRBJ1-4, is SQTIHQWPATLVQPVGSPLSLECTVEGTSNPNLYWYRQAAGRGLQLLFYSVGIGQISSEVPQNLSASRPQDRQFILSSKKLLLSDSGFYLCAWSAGTGVEEKLFFGSGTQLSVL.

V usage is TRBV6-5 and J usage is TRBJ2-2, with a tentative D call TRBD1 (5 bases). Between the trimmed V and J ends, which lost 7 bases and 0 bases, there was a span of 12 bases. From germline, CDR1 is MNHEY and CDR2 SVGAGI. The CDR3 has 15 residues. This CDR3 reads CASTRTQTNTGELFF. CDR3 nucleotide sequence: TGTGCCAGCACCCGGACACAAACGAACACCGGGGAGCTGTTTTTT.

The V gene is TRBV5-6, the J gene TRBJ1-1; 9 nucleotides align to TRBD1. V dropped 0 bases and J dropped 6; count of bases not matched to a gene: 12. Germline CDR1 SGHDT, CDR2 YYEEEE. The CDR3 covers 17 residues. CDR3 loop: CASSLDGTGFGGAEAFF. The CDR3 nucleotides are TGTGCCAGCAGCTTGGACGGGACAGGGTTTGGAGGGGCTGAAGCTTTCTTT.

By frequency in the sample, this clone is medium-sized. This rearrangement joins TRBV11-2 to TRBJ1-1, with a possible D match to TRBD1 (6 bases). Trimming stripped 5 bases from V and 5 bases from J, with 15 bases between. Looked up from germline, CDR1 is SGHAT and CDR2 is FQNNGV. CDR3 length: 14 residues. CDR3 in amino acids: CASSTTGMDTEAFF. CDR3 in DNA: TGTGCCAGCAGCACTACAGGGATGGATACTGAAGCTTTCTTT.

The chain recombines TRBV2 with TRBJ2-5; 14 nucleotides agree with TRBD2. The CDR3 loop spans 19 amino acids. Germline V gene sequence: CDR1 SNHLY, CDR2 FYNNEI. V shed 5 bases, J shed 0 bases, and the junction held 11 bases outside the gene matches. CDR3: CASSRTSGGPFPYQETQYF. The CDR3 nucleotides read TGTGCCAGCAGTAGGACTAGCGGGGGGCCGTTCCCGTACCAAGAGACCCAGTACTTC.

Comment on this clone: Other DNA sequences in the sample encode the same CDR3. The chain employs TRBV19 and TRBJ2-7, with TRBD1 as a possible D gene (5 bases). The CDR3 sequence is 13 residues long. V gave up 6 bases and J gave up 1 base, with 10 bases separating them. Germline V CDR1 and CDR2: LNHDA, SQIVND (reference sequence). This chain's CDR3 is CASSTTASYEQYF. In nucleotides, the CDR3 is TGTGCCAGTAGCACGACAGCGTCCTACGAGCAGTACTTC.

The chain carries TRBV24-1 and TRBJ2-3; D uncertain. The CDR3 spans 12 residues. Looked up from germline, CDR1 is KGHDR and CDR2 is SFDVKD. Deletions cut 1 base from V and 4 bases from J, with 2 bases between. The CDR3 loop reads CATSDFSDTQYF. The CDR3 nucleotides are TGTGCCACCAGTGATTTCTCAGATACGCAGTATTTT.